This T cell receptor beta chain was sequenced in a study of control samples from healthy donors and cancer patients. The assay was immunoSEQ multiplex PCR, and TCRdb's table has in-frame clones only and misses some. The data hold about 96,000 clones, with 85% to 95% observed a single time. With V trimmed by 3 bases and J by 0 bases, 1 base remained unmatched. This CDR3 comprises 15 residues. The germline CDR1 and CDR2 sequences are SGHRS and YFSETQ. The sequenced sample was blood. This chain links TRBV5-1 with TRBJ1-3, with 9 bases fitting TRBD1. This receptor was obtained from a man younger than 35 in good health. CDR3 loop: CASSSDRGSGNTIYF. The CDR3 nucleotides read TGCGCCAGCAGCTCGGACAGGGGCTCTGGAAACACCATATATTTT. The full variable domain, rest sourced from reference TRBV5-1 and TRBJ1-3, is KAGVTQTPRYLIKTRGQQVTLSCSPISGHRSVSWYQQTPGQGLQFLFEYFSETQRNKGNFPGRFSGRQFSNSRSEMNVSTLELGDSALYLCASSSDRGSGNTIYFGEGSWLTVV.